Below are 29 T cell receptor beta chains sequenced from a single sample in a study of T cell changes during pregnancy in multiple sclerosis. Profiled with immunoSEQ multiplex PCR; TCRdb holds only in-frame clones, not every one. The sample shows roughly 110,000 clones, under 95% of them seen only once. The material was peripheral blood, obtained before pregnancy. Receptor source: a female donor with multiple sclerosis, enrolled in a pregnancy study.

The V gene is TRBV5-1, the J gene TRBJ2-7, with 11 bases identical to TRBD1. From germline, CDR1 is SGHRS and CDR2 YFSETQ. The CDR3 consists of 14 residues. The V gene end was trimmed by 4 bases and the J gene end by 4 bases; junction bases not matched to a gene: 4. The DNA of the CDR3 is TGCGCCAGCAGCATGGGACAGGGGGTGTACGAGCAGTACTTC. As protein: CASSMGQGVYEQYF.

The chain carries TRBV4-3 and TRBJ1-2; a possible D gene is TRBD1 (6 bases). The CDR3 is 15 amino acids. Germline-derived CDR1 and CDR2 are LGHNA and YSLEER. The V end lost 1 base, the J end lost 6 bases, and 15 bases lay between the germline ends. CDR3 sequence: CASSQANRVGDGYTF. CDR3 bases: TGCGCCAGCAGCCAAGCAAACAGGGTCGGGGATGGCTACACCTTC.

This clone was seen only once. V gene TRBV5-1 combines with J gene TRBJ2-5; 9 bases line up with TRBD2. CDR3 size: 16 residues. J was trimmed by 2 bases and V by 0 bases; bases with no gene match: 5. Germline-derived CDR1 and CDR2 are SGHRS and YFSETQ. In nucleotides, the CDR3 is TGCGCCAGCAGCTTGGTGGTAGCGGGGGAACAAGAGACCCAGTACTTC. It translates to CASSLVVAGEQETQYF.

This chain connects TRBV28 to TRBJ1-2; D perhaps matches TRBD1 (5 bases). V was shortened by 8 bases and J by 8 bases, with 24 bases between the two germline ends. The CDR3 runs to 15 residues. Per the germline V gene, CDR1 is MDHEN and CDR2 is SYDVKM. As DNA, the CDR3 is TGTGCCAGCGGAGGGCCCGGGAGGGGAAGGGCAGGCTACACCTTC. It encodes CASGGPGRGRAGYTF.

The chain couples TRBV29-1 to TRBJ2-7; tentative D call: TRBD1 (6 bases). This CDR3 has 13 residues. V was cut by 4 bases and J by 2 bases, with 12 bases left in between. Germline lookup yields CDR1 SQVTM and CDR2 ANQGSEA. The CDR3 reads CSVGTVNPYEQYF. In DNA form, the CDR3 reads TGCAGCGTTGGGACAGTCAATCCCTACGAGCAGTACTTC.

The chain joins TRBV28 to TRBJ1-1; 8 positions match TRBD1. The CDR3 contains 15 residues. The J segment lost 2 bases and the V segment lost 4 bases, leaving 6 bases of the junction unmatched. The germline gives CDR1 MDHEN, CDR2 SYDVKM. The CDR3 here is CASSSPRGHNTEAFF. The CDR3 DNA follows: TGTGCCAGCAGTTCCCCCAGGGGGCATAACACTGAAGCTTTCTTT.

This CDR3 is CASSLAIVGGEQFF. The CDR3 DNA follows: TGTGCCAGCAGCTTAGCGATAGTGGGAGGCGAGCAGTTCTTC. V gene TRBV7-9 combines with J gene TRBJ2-1; tentatively, D is TRBD2 (6 bases). This CDR3 spans 14 amino acids. Germline CDR1 SEHNR, CDR2 FQNEAQ (reference sequence). V was trimmed by 0 bases and J by 10 bases, leaving 13 bases between them.

The gene calls are TRBV19 and TRBJ2-3; maybe TRBD2 (6 bases). V lost 3 bases and J lost 4, with 11 bases in between. The CDR3 contains 14 residues. Germline V gene data show CDR1 as LNHDA and CDR2 as SQIVND (reference sequence). The CDR3 here is CASSISLASDTQYF. In DNA, the CDR3 is TGTGCCAGTAGTATTTCACTAGCATCAGATACGCAGTATTTT.

This rearrangement joins TRBV5-6 to TRBJ2-5; D is perhaps TRBD1 (6 bases). Germline V CDR1 and CDR2: SGHDT, YYEEEE. The CDR3 is made up of 16 amino acids. The V gene lost 4 bases and the J gene lost 4 bases, with 20 bases spanning the gap. The CDR3 sequence is CASSQGNDRPTETQYF. The CDR3 DNA is TGTGCCAGCAGCCAGGGAAATGACAGGCCGACAGAGACCCAGTACTTC.

Comments on this clone: At one of its ends the junction is not consistent with the germline gene, which may arise from a read error. Other DNA sequences in the sample encode the same CDR3. The chain couples TRBV18 to TRBJ2-7, with 7 positions matching TRBD1. Germline loops: CDR1 KGHSH, CDR2 LQKENI. This CDR3 is built from 15 residues. The CDR3 here is CASSPPSSGGYEQYF. CDR3 bases: TGTGCCAGCTCGCCACCGAGCTCAGGGGGCTACGAGCAGTACTTC.

The genes are TRBV7-2 and TRBJ2-2; D gene ambiguous. CDR3 length: 14 amino acids. V lost 3 bases to trimming and J lost 1 base, with 6 bases between them. The germline V gene has CDR1 SGHTA and CDR2 FQGNSA. The CDR3 protein is CASSLAGNTGELFF. For the CDR3, the DNA is TGTGCCAGCAGCTTGGCAGGGAACACCGGGGAGCTGTTTTTT.

This chain uses TRBV5-1 with TRBJ2-7; 12 bases align to TRBD2. The CDR3 is 19 residues long. CDR1 and CDR2 from the germline V gene are SGHRS and YFSETQ. V lost 4 bases and J lost 4; bases outside the gene matches: 18. The CDR3 sequence is CASSTIRTSGVRGRYEQYF. The CDR3 DNA follows: TGCGCCAGCAGCACCATACGGACTAGCGGGGTCCGAGGTCGGTACGAGCAGTACTTC.

The chain carries TRBV5-1 and TRBJ2-3; 13 bases fit TRBD2. Trimming cost V 4 bases and J 1 base; bases outside gene matches: 3. The CDR3 spans 16 residues. CDR1 is SGHRS and CDR2 is YFSETQ in the germline V gene. CDR3 bases: TGCGCCAGCAGCCCCACTAGCGGGAGGGGCACAGATACGCAGTATTTT. Encoded protein: CASSPTSGRGTDTQYF.

The rearrangement links TRBV9 to TRBJ2-1; TRBD2 aligns across 10 bases. Germline CDR1 SGDLS, CDR2 YYNGEE. Trimming at V came to 4 bases and at J to 4 bases, leaving 5 bases not matched to a gene. The CDR3 length is 15 residues. The CDR3 loop is CASSSLAGGYNEQFF. The CDR3 nucleotides read TGTGCCAGCAGCTCTTTAGCGGGAGGTTACAATGAGCAGTTCTTC.

The chain carries TRBV9 and TRBJ2-2; 9 nucleotides line up with TRBD2. The CDR3 length is 16 residues. Germline-derived CDR1 and CDR2 are SGDLS and YYNGEE. V trimming: 0 bases; J trimming: 0 bases; junction bases outside the gene matches: 0. Here the CDR3 reads CASSVGLAANTGELFF. The CDR3 DNA follows: TGTGCCAGCAGCGTAGGACTAGCGGCGAACACCGGGGAGCTGTTTTTT.

The chain combines TRBV6-1 with TRBJ2-7, with TRBD2 matching 7 bases. This CDR3 comprises 12 residues. V was clipped by 4 bases and J by 6 bases; unmatched bases: 3. From germline, CDR1 is MNHNS and CDR2 SASEGT. This CDR3 reads CASSVGGSEQYF. The CDR3 DNA sequence: TGTGCCAGCAGTGTGGGCGGGAGCGAGCAGTACTTC.

The CDR3 DNA sequence: TGCGCCAGCAGCCAAGATCCCCAGGGGTTAGGAGAGACCCAGTACTTC. This encodes CASSQDPQGLGETQYF. This chain connects TRBV4-3 to TRBJ2-5, with D maybe TRBD1 (6 bases). Germline CDR1 LGHNA, CDR2 YSLEER. The CDR3 has 16 residues. Deletions cut 0 bases from V and 4 bases from J, with 15 bases between.

This clone has only one observation. V gene TRBV5-1 combines with J gene TRBJ2-7, with D unclear. CDR1 and CDR2 (germline): SGHRS, YFSETQ. Trimming stripped 2 bases from V and 6 bases from J, with 6 bases between. The CDR3 is 11 residues long. The CDR3 nucleotides are TGCGCCAGCAGCTTACACAGCGAGCAGTACTTC. Translated: CASSLHSEQYF.

The chain carries TRBV6-5 and TRBJ1-5, with 7 bases that match TRBD1. CDR3 length equals 15 residues. In germline, CDR1 is MNHEY, CDR2 SVGAGI. Trimming cost V 6 bases and J 7 bases; bases outside gene matches: 12. CDR3 amino acids: CASRVNYRGWQPQHF. CDR3 nucleotides: TGTGCCAGCAGAGTAAACTACAGGGGTTGGCAGCCCCAGCATTTT.

This clone has only a few counts. The rearrangement uses TRBV15 and TRBJ1-2, with D hard to call. This CDR3 has 15 amino acids. The germline gives CDR1 LNHNV, CDR2 YYDKDF (reference sequence). V shed 1 base and J shed 2 bases, with 11 bases lying between them. CDR3 amino acids: CATSRVGDRNYGYTF. CDR3 nucleotide sequence: TGTGCCACCAGCAGAGTCGGAGACCGAAACTATGGCTACACCTTC.

This chain joins TRBV6-6 and TRBJ1-5; a possible D gene is TRBD1 (5 bases). The CDR3 is made up of 16 amino acids. With 0 bases removed from V and 3 bases from J, the gap between germline ends came to 12 bases. The germline CDR1 and CDR2 sequences are MNHNY and SVGAGI (reference sequence). CDR3 amino acids: CASSYSRGGSNQPQHF. The CDR3 coding sequence is TGTGCCAGCAGTTACTCGAGGGGAGGGTCCAATCAGCCCCAGCATTTT.

The chain carries TRBV7-2 and TRBJ2-2; 7 nucleotides match TRBD2. The V gene's germline CDR1 is SGHTA and CDR2 FQGNSA. The CDR3 extends over 13 amino acids. V gave up 1 base and J gave up 7 bases; unmatched junction bases: 0. The CDR3: CASSLGGGGELFF. The DNA of the CDR3 is TGTGCCAGCAGCTTAGGGGGGGGCGGGGAGCTGTTTTTT. Based on the CDR3 plus reference TRBV7-2 and TRBJ2-2, the full variable domain is GAGVSQSPSNKVTEKGKDVELRCDPISGHTALYWYRQSLGQGLEFLIYFQGNSAPDKSGLPSDRFSAERTGGSVSTLTIQRTQQEDSAVYLCASSLGGGGELFFGEGSRLTVL.

The gene calls are TRBV7-9 and TRBJ1-2, with a weak D call TRBD1 (6 bases). Trimming took 1 base from V and 5 from J, leaving 8 bases between them. CDR3 length: 13 residues. Germline loops: CDR1 SEHNR, CDR2 FQNEAQ (reference sequence). The CDR3: CASSLDRVYGYTF. In DNA, the CDR3 is TGTGCCAGCAGCTTAGACAGGGTATATGGCTACACCTTC. Supplemented by reference TRBV7-9 and TRBJ1-2, the full variable domain reads DTGVSQNPRHKITKRGQNVTFRCDPISEHNRLYWYRQTLGQGPEFLTYFQNEAQLEKSRLLSDRFSAERPKGSFSTLEIQRTEQGDSAMYLCASSLDRVYGYTFGSGTRLTVV.

The gene calls are TRBV7-9 and TRBJ2-2; maybe TRBD2 (5 bases). Trimming took 1 base from V and 3 from J, leaving 21 bases between them. Germline-derived CDR1 and CDR2 are SEHNR and FQNEAQ (reference sequence). The CDR3 totals 19 residues. In DNA, the CDR3 is TGTGCCAGCAGCTTAGGCAAGGACTGGGAAGGTGTGTACACCGGGGAGCTGTTTTTT. As protein: CASSLGKDWEGVYTGELFF.

The rearrangement uses TRBV14 and TRBJ1-1; no clear D. CDR3 length equals 18 residues. Germline-derived CDR1 and CDR2 are SGHDN and FVKESK. Trimming took 4 bases from V and 6 from J, leaving 27 bases between them. The CDR3 sequence: CASSPTRHARGYLAEAFF. The CDR3 bases are TGTGCCAGCAGCCCTACGAGGCATGCGAGAGGTTATCTTGCTGAAGCTTTCTTT.

This sequence joins TRBV5-3 and TRBJ1-6, with D possibly matching TRBD1 (6 bases). TRBV5-3 falls under the ORF class, with uncertain function. The CDR3 length is 18 residues. V was pared by 4 bases and J by 2 bases, with 19 bases between. The CDR3 protein is CARSPPNGGAPYNSPLHF. The CDR3 nucleotides are TGTGCCAGAAGCCCACCAAACGGGGGGGCGCCCTATAATTCACCCCTCCACTTT.

The rearrangement links TRBV18 to TRBJ2-1, with a weak D call TRBD1 (5 bases). Germline-derived CDR1 and CDR2 are KGHSH and LQKENI. CDR3 length equals 12 residues. V lost 6 bases to trimming and J lost 4 bases, with 7 bases between them. This CDR3 is CASSAGYNEQFF. For the CDR3, the DNA is TGTGCCAGCTCGGCAGGGTACAATGAGCAGTTCTTC.

The chain is built from TRBV7-9 and TRBJ2-1; 9 bases fit TRBD1. The V segment lost 3 bases and the J segment 7 bases; nucleotides outside the gene matches: 4. CDR1 is SEHNR and CDR2 is FQNEAQ in the germline V gene (reference sequence). This CDR3 spans 14 amino acids. CDR3 sequence (DNA): TGTGCCAGCAGCTTGCCGGGACAGGGAAATGAGCAGTTCTTC. It codes for CASSLPGQGNEQFF.

J is TRBJ1-1 and V is TRBV6-1; 8 bases map to TRBD1. Germline V gene sequence: CDR1 MNHNS, CDR2 SASEGT. The CDR3 has 15 amino acids. V shed 6 bases and J 2 bases; nucleotides not matched to a gene: 8. The CDR3 region has the DNA TGTGCCAGCAGGGACAGGGAGGGTAGAAACACTGAAGCTTTCTTT. Its protein product is CASRDREGRNTEAFF.